This T cell receptor beta chain was retrieved from a study of blood T cell repertoires in COVID-19. Overall study context: Spain, Italy and the United States supplied samples that represented acute and convalescent COVID-19.

CDR1 LNHDA and CDR2 SQIVND come from the germline V gene (reference sequence). The CDR3 runs to 15 residues. The trim removed 7 bases at V and 6 bases at J, leaving 13 bases unmatched. In the study's own analysis: It was from reference gene primer amplification that nucleated cell counts were estimated. Profiled with immunoSEQ multiplex PCR; TCRdb holds only in-frame clones, not every one. From that table come the V and J calls and clone size; the DNA was used to work out D and trimming. The sample has approximately 150,000 clones; approximately 84% are singletons. The receptor's source is a human donor with acute or convalescent COVID-19. The donor label of this sample is uncertain. V gene TRBV19 combines with J gene TRBJ2-7, with 9 bases lining up with TRBD1. Sequenced input: peripheral blood. The CDR3 protein is CASIPEPGQGSEQYF. For the CDR3, the DNA is TGTGCCAGTATCCCAGAGCCCGGACAGGGGTCCGAGCAGTACTTC.